Listed below are T cell receptor beta chains from one sample, sequenced in a study of shared clonotypes between healthy human individuals. Some clones are missing from TCRdb's copy, which holds only in-frame ones; the method was immunoSEQ multiplex PCR. The table includes over a million clones, roughly 95% detected once. The sample comprised naive CD4+ T cells sorted from blood. These receptors were taken from a man aged 30 to 45 in good health. Each CDR3 is given with its conserved first and last residue. The order of the fields is clone size, V gene, J gene, D gene, CDR3 DNA, CDR3 protein. The D gene is left open where the match is weak. Some rows have no size entry. The others give once, few or many, or a class for an expanded clone.

.,TRBV5-5,TRBJ2-1,TRBD2,TGTGCCAGCAGCGCGACTAGCGGGTCCGGTCGTGAGCAGTTCTTC,CASSATSGSGREQFF
.,TRBV19,TRBJ2-5,TRBD2,TGTGCCAGTAGTATCGGGGGGGTAGGCGAGACCCAGTACTTC,CASSIGGVGETQYF
.,TRBV9,TRBJ2-1,TRBD2,TGTGCCAGCAGCATAGGGGGGACTAGGGATTACAATGAGCAGTTCTTC,CASSIGGTRDYNEQFF
.,TRBV5-1,TRBJ2-7,.,TGCGCCAGCAGCGAGGGACCGCTCTACGAGCAGTACTTC,CASSEGPLYEQYF
.,TRBV5-8,TRBJ1-5,.,TGTGCCAGCAGCTTGGGATCACCGAGCAATCAGCCCCAGCATTTT,CASSLGSPSNQPQHF
.,TRBV27,TRBJ1-2,.,TGTGCCAGCAGTTTTCAATTGGAGGCTGGCGGCTACACCTTC,CASSFQLEAGGYTF
.,TRBV12-5,TRBJ1-2,.,TGTGCTAGTGGTTTGGGGGGGACGCCTTATGGCTACACCTTC,CASGLGGTPYGYTF
few,TRBV18,TRBJ2-3,.,TGTGCCAGCTCACTCAGCACAGATACGCAGTATTTT,CASSLSTDTQYF
.,TRBV25-1,TRBJ1-2,.,TGTGCCAGCAGCCTTAACTATGGCTACACCTTC,CASSLNYGYTF
.,TRBV27,TRBJ1-5,.,TGTGCCAGCAGTTTTCGGGGTCGGGATCAGCCCCAGCATTTT,CASSFRGRDQPQHF
.,TRBV5-6,TRBJ2-5,TRBD1,TGTGCCAGCAGCTTGGTGGACAGGGAAGAGACCCAGTACTTC,CASSLVDREETQYF
.,TRBV29-1,TRBJ2-1,TRBD1,TGCAGCGCCAGGGGGCAGTTGAATGAGCAGTTCTTC,CSARGQLNEQFF
.,TRBV7-2,TRBJ2-3,.,TGTGCCAGCAGCCTCAGACAGGACACAGATACGCAGTATTTT,CASSLRQDTDTQYF
.,TRBV9,TRBJ1-5,.,TGTGCCAGCAGCGTAGACCGCAATCAGCCCCAGCATTTT,CASSVDRNQPQHF
.,TRBV7-6,TRBJ2-3,.,TGTGCCAGTTTTCGAGGGGATTCCACAGATACGCAGTATTTT,CASFRGDSTDTQYF
.,TRBV27,TRBJ2-5,.,TGTGCCAGCAGACTATTGGGGCTAGACGAAACCCAGTACTTC,CASRLLGLDETQYF
.,TRBV7-2,TRBJ1-5,.,TGTGCCAGCAGCTTAGCAGGGGCCGATCAGCCCCAGCATTTT,CASSLAGADQPQHF
.,TRBV28,TRBJ1-3,.,TGTGCCAGCGGAGCAGGGACGGATAGAAACACCATATATTTT,CASGAGTDRNTIYF
.,TRBV7-8,TRBJ2-1,TRBD1,TGTGCCAGCAGCCTAAGGGCGGACAGGGGGCCTAACAATGAGCAGTTCTTC,CASSLRADRGPNNEQFF
.,TRBV2,TRBJ1-2,TRBD1,TGTGCCAGCAGTACCGACAGGGGCGGTGGCTACACCTTC,CASSTDRGGGYTF
.,TRBV27,TRBJ2-5,.,TGTGCCAGCAGGAACACCACGCTGAACCAATACTTCGAGACCCAGTACTTC,CASRNTTLNQYFETQYF
.,TRBV14,TRBJ2-3,.,TGTGCCAGCAGCCAGGGGACAATCAGCCTCACAGATACGCAGTATTTT,CASSQGTISLTDTQYF
.,TRBV29-1,TRBJ2-7,TRBD1,TGCAGCGTCGGACAGGGGGCTCTATCATTCGAGCAGTACTTC,CSVGQGALSFEQYF
.,TRBV7-8,TRBJ2-1,.,TGTGCCAGCAGCTTAGCAGATCTCAGCTATGAGCAGTTCTTC,CASSLADLSYEQFF